A single sample is the source of the 2 T cell receptor beta chains below, sequenced in a study of T cell responses to AZD1222 COVID-19 vaccine. TCRdb's copy holds only in-frame clones and misses some; the assay was immunoSEQ multiplex PCR. The sample lists approximately 220,000 clones, about 92% occurring once. Sequencing used peripheral blood, obtained on day 0 of MenACWY control vaccination. Every receptor here comes from an adult in good health.

The CDR3 spells CASSSGTGTGAYNEQFF. The CDR3 DNA follows: TGTGCCAGCAGCTCGGGTACCGGGACAGGGGCCTACAATGAGCAGTTCTTC. This chain connects TRBV3-1 (or the pseudogene TRBV3-2) to TRBJ2-1; TRBD1 aligns across 10 bases. Germline V gives CDR1 LGHDT, CDR2 YNNKEL (reference sequence). V was clipped by 5 bases and J by 2 bases; unmatched bases: 9. This CDR3 has 17 amino acids.

The chain carries TRBV11-2 and TRBJ1-2; D unresolved. Trimming took 0 bases from V and 2 from J, leaving 16 bases between them. Germline CDR1 SGHAT, CDR2 FQNNGV. CDR3 size: 17 residues. This CDR3 is CASSLDRGGSLNYGYTF. CDR3 bases: TGTGCCAGCAGCTTAGATCGAGGCGGGTCCTTAAACTATGGCTACACCTTC.